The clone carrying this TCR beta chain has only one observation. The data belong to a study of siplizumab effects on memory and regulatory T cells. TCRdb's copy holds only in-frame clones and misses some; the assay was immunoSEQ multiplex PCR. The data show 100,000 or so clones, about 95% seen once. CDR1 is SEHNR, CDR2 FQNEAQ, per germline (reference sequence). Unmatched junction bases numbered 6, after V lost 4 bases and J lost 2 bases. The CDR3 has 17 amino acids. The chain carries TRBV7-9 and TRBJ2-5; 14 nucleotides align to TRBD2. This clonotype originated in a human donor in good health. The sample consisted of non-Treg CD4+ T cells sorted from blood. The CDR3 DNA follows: TGTGCCAGCAGCTCCGGACTAGCGGGAGGCCCGCAAGAGACCCAGTACTTC. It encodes CASSSGLAGGPQETQYF.